One T cell receptor (beta chain) is described in this entry. This PCR relied on a set of 60 Vbeta primers and 13 Jbeta primers. Assay used: immunoSEQ multiplex PCR; TCRdb lists only in-frame clones, some missing. The sample records a few hundred thousand clones, under 90% being singletons. The data derive from a study of cytomegalovirus exposure and HLA in healthy donors. The junction had 4 bases not matched to a gene; V was cut back by 0 bases and J by 7 bases. This CDR3 region has 15 residues. Germline V CDR1 and CDR2: MNHNY, SVGAGI (reference sequence). Sequencing was done on a sample of PBMCs. This receptor was obtained from a girl under 10 years old in good health and CMV-seronegative. This chain connects TRBV6-6 to TRBJ2-1; the match to TRBD2 covers 9 bases. The CDR3 here is CASSYSPAGGNEQFF. The CDR3 DNA follows: TGTGCCAGCAGTTACTCCCCAGCGGGGGGTAATGAGCAGTTCTTC.